The TCR beta chain described here comes from a study of CD8+ T cells in alopecia areata. Study results and caveats: Especially in alopecia totalis/universalis, lesional scalp showed greater clonality than normal scalp did. Unlike in mice, where it was clearer, TCR sharing across patients was less clear, possibly HLA-related.

Reverse transcribed after extraction, RNA yielded cDNA as the sequencing template. This table comes from immunoSEQ multiplex PCR, and its TCRdb copy is limited to in-frame clones, with some not included. The table has about 130,000 clones, around 58% seen once. On this clone itself: The antigen remains unidentified.

Trimming cost V 1 base and J 8 bases, with 12 bases left between them. The length of the CDR3 is 14 residues. The germline CDR1 and CDR2 sequences are LGHNA and YNFKEQ. The chain recombines TRBV4-2 with TRBJ1-3; D may be TRBD1 (6 bases). The sequenced sample was CD4+ T cells sorted from blood, obtained at week 0. This receptor was taken from a human donor with alopecia areata. In DNA, the CDR3 is TGTGCCAGCAGCCAAGCTGACAGGTTGGACACCATATATTTT. Amino acid sequence: CASSQADRLDTIYF.